These T cell receptor beta chains were read from a single sample in a study of blood T cell repertoires in COVID-19. TCRdb keeps only in-frame clones here, not all; method: immunoSEQ multiplex PCR. The sample carries nearly 200,000 clones, approximately 84% recorded once. Source material: peripheral blood. The receptors come from a woman between 65 and 79 years old with active or convalescent COVID-19. Each CDR3 is given with its conserved first and last residue. Fields, in order: J gene, clone size, V gene, D gene, CDR3 DNA, CDR3 protein. The D gene is left open where the match is weak. Only part of the rows carry a size: once, few, many, or a class if the clone is expanded.

TRBJ2-7 | once | TRBV10-2 | TRBD2 | TGCGCCAGCAGTGACGTAGCGGGAGGTGGCGGCGAGCAGTACTTC | CASSDVAGGGGEQYF
TRBJ2-1 | . | TRBV7-9 | . | TGTGCCAGCCCCCGTGATCGAGGGAGCTCTGATGAGCAGTTCTTC | CASPRDRGSSDEQFF
TRBJ1-6 | . | TRBV7-9 | . | TGTGCCAGCAAGACCCAGGGGTCAACCTATAATTCACCCCTCCACTTT | CASKTQGSTYNSPLHF
TRBJ2-7 | . | TRBV2 | . | TGTGCCAGCAGTGAAGTCCAGGGGCCCTACGAGCAGTACTTC | CASSEVQGPYEQYF
TRBJ2-1 | . | TRBV11-3 | . | TGTGCCAGCAGCTTAGCAACAGGGAGCTCCTACAATGAGCAGTTCTTC | CASSLATGSSYNEQFF
TRBJ2-7 | . | TRBV3-1/TRBV3-2 | TRBD2 | TGTGCCAGGACGTGTAGCGGGAGTTACGAGCAGTACTTC | CARTCSGSYEQYF
TRBJ2-5 | . | TRBV14 | . | TGTGCCAGCAGCCAAGATGGAGGCAGCCAAGAGACCCAGTACTTC | CASSQDGGSQETQYF
TRBJ2-2 | . | TRBV2 | TRBD2 | TGTGCCAGCAGGCCCAGACTAGCGGGAACCGGGGAGCTGTTTTTT | CASRPRLAGTGELFF
TRBJ2-7 | . | TRBV9 | TRBD2 | TGTGCCAGCAGCGCAGAACTAGCGGGAGACCCCTACGAGCAGTACTTC | CASSAELAGDPYEQYF
TRBJ2-7 | . | TRBV6-5 | TRBD1 | TGTGCCAGCAGTTACTCGAGGACGACAGGGTTGGCGGAGCAGTACTTC | CASSYSRTTGLAEQYF
TRBJ2-7 | few | TRBV7-9 | . | TGTGCCAGCAGCCTCCAGTACGAGCAGTACTTC | CASSLQYEQYF
TRBJ2-1 | . | TRBV9 | . | TGTGCCAGCAGCGTAGCTCCGAGCTCCTACAATGAGCAGTTCTTC | CASSVAPSSYNEQFF
TRBJ2-1 | . | TRBV10-3 | TRBD2 | TGTGCCATCAGGGCAGACTTAGCGGGAGGGGTCAATGAGCAGTTCTTC | CAIRADLAGGVNEQFF
TRBJ2-6 | once | TRBV6-5 | . | TGTGCCAGCAGTTACCCCACTCCCTCTGGGGCCAACGTCCTGACTTTC | CASSYPTPSGANVLTF
TRBJ2-7 | once | TRBV9 | TRBD2 | TGTGCCAGCAGCGCCACTAGCGGGAGGGCTTACGAGCAGTACTTC | CASSATSGRAYEQYF
TRBJ1-4 | once | TRBV30 | . | TGTGCCTGGACTCCCCGACAGGCAACTAATGAAAAACTGTTTTTT | CAWTPRQATNEKLFF
TRBJ2-1 | . | TRBV24-1 | . | TGTGCCACCAGTGCCCCCCCCGGGGATGAGCAGTTCTTC | CATSAPPGDEQFF
TRBJ2-3 | many | TRBV2 | TRBD2 | TGTGCCAGCAGTGAGGGGGGAGGGCCGACAGATACGCAGTATTTT | CASSEGGGPTDTQYF
TRBJ1-5 | . | TRBV15 | TRBD1 | TGTGCCACCAGCAGAGATTACGCACAGGGGGCGCGGGGCAATCAGCCCCAGCATTTT | CATSRDYAQGARGNQPQHF
TRBJ2-7 | . | TRBV29-1 | . | TGCAGCGGCAGGGATCTCTACGAGCAGTACTTC | CSGRDLYEQYF
TRBJ1-5 | once | TRBV27 | . | TGTGCCAGCAGCGGAACGGGGGGGGGCAATCAGCCCCAGCATTTT | CASSGTGGGNQPQHF
TRBJ1-1 | once | TRBV19 | . | TGTGCCAGTAGTATAGATTTAACAGATCACACTGAAGCTTTCTTT | CASSIDLTDHTEAFF
TRBJ2-1 | . | TRBV19 | TRBD1 | TGTGCCAGTAGCCACAGGGGCGCTAGCTCCTACAATGAGCAGTTCTTC | CASSHRGASSYNEQFF
TRBJ2-2 | once | TRBV5-1 | TRBD1 | TGCGCCAGCAGCTCCACAGGGGCTGGGACCGGGGAGCTGTTTTTT | CASSSTGAGTGELFF
TRBJ1-3 | . | TRBV7-9 | TRBD1 | TGTGCCAGCAGGACAGGGGCCGTTGGAAACACCATATATTTT | CASRTGAVGNTIYF
TRBJ2-7 | . | TRBV6-5 | TRBD1 | TGTGCCAGCGACAGGGGGCCCAACTCCTACGAGCAGTACTTC | CASDRGPNSYEQYF
TRBJ1-2 | few | TRBV7-9 | . | TGTGCCAGCACCGCTTTGAGAGGGGGCTATGGCTACACCTTC | CASTALRGGYGYTF
TRBJ1-1 | . | TRBV6-2/TRBV6-3 | TRBD1 | TGTGCCAGCAGTTATCGGTCTCACCGGGCAGGGGGAAACACTGAAGCTTTCTTT | CASSYRSHRAGGNTEAFF
TRBJ2-3 | . | TRBV7-3 | TRBD2 | TGTGCCAGCAGCATAGGACTAGCGGGGTCAGGAGATACGCAGTATTTT | CASSIGLAGSGDTQYF
TRBJ2-1 | . | TRBV20-1 | TRBD2 | TGCAGTGCTAGTGGGGCTGGCGGGAGGTACAATGAGCAGTTCTTC | CSASGAGGRYNEQFF
TRBJ2-1 | once | TRBV5-1 | . | TGCGCCAGCAGCTTACCAGCGAGTGAGCAGTTCTTC | CASSLPASEQFF
TRBJ2-2 | . | TRBV6-5 | . | TGTGCCAGCAGCGGAACGCGCGGTACCGGGGAGCTGTTTTTT | CASSGTRGTGELFF
TRBJ1-5 | once | TRBV28 | . | TGTGCCGCTAGACCCTCTCAGCGGCCCCAGCATTTT | CAARPSQRPQHF
TRBJ2-1 | . | TRBV5-4 | . | TGTGCCAGCAGCTCCGACATTGAGCAGTTCTTC | CASSSDIEQFF
TRBJ2-7 | . | TRBV2 | . | TGTGCCAGCAAGGCCCCTAAGACAAACAGCTACGAGCAGTACTTC | CASKAPKTNSYEQYF
TRBJ2-3 | few | TRBV6-6 | . | TGTGCCAGCAGTCCCCAGGCCCCGCCACACACAGATACGCAGTATTTT | CASSPQAPPHTDTQYF
TRBJ2-7 | . | TRBV5-1 | . | TGCGCCAGCAGCGCGGGACTGATCTCCTACGAGCAGTACTTC | CASSAGLISYEQYF
TRBJ2-5 | . | TRBV5-6 | TRBD1 | TGTGCCAGCAGCCTGCTCGATGGACAGGGCCCACAGACCCAGTACTTC | CASSLLDGQGPQTQYF
TRBJ2-1 | . | TRBV30 | TRBD2 | TGTGCCTGGAGTCTTAGCGGGGGGAACAATGAGCAGTTCTTC | CAWSLSGGNNEQFF
TRBJ2-1 | . | TRBV2 | TRBD2 | TGTGCCAGCAGTGAGGTAAGCGGGAGGGCCTACAATGAGCAGTTCTTC | CASSEVSGRAYNEQFF
TRBJ2-7 | . | TRBV7-8 | . | TGTGCCAGCAGGAGCGGGTTCTCCTACGAGCAGTACTTC | CASRSGFSYEQYF